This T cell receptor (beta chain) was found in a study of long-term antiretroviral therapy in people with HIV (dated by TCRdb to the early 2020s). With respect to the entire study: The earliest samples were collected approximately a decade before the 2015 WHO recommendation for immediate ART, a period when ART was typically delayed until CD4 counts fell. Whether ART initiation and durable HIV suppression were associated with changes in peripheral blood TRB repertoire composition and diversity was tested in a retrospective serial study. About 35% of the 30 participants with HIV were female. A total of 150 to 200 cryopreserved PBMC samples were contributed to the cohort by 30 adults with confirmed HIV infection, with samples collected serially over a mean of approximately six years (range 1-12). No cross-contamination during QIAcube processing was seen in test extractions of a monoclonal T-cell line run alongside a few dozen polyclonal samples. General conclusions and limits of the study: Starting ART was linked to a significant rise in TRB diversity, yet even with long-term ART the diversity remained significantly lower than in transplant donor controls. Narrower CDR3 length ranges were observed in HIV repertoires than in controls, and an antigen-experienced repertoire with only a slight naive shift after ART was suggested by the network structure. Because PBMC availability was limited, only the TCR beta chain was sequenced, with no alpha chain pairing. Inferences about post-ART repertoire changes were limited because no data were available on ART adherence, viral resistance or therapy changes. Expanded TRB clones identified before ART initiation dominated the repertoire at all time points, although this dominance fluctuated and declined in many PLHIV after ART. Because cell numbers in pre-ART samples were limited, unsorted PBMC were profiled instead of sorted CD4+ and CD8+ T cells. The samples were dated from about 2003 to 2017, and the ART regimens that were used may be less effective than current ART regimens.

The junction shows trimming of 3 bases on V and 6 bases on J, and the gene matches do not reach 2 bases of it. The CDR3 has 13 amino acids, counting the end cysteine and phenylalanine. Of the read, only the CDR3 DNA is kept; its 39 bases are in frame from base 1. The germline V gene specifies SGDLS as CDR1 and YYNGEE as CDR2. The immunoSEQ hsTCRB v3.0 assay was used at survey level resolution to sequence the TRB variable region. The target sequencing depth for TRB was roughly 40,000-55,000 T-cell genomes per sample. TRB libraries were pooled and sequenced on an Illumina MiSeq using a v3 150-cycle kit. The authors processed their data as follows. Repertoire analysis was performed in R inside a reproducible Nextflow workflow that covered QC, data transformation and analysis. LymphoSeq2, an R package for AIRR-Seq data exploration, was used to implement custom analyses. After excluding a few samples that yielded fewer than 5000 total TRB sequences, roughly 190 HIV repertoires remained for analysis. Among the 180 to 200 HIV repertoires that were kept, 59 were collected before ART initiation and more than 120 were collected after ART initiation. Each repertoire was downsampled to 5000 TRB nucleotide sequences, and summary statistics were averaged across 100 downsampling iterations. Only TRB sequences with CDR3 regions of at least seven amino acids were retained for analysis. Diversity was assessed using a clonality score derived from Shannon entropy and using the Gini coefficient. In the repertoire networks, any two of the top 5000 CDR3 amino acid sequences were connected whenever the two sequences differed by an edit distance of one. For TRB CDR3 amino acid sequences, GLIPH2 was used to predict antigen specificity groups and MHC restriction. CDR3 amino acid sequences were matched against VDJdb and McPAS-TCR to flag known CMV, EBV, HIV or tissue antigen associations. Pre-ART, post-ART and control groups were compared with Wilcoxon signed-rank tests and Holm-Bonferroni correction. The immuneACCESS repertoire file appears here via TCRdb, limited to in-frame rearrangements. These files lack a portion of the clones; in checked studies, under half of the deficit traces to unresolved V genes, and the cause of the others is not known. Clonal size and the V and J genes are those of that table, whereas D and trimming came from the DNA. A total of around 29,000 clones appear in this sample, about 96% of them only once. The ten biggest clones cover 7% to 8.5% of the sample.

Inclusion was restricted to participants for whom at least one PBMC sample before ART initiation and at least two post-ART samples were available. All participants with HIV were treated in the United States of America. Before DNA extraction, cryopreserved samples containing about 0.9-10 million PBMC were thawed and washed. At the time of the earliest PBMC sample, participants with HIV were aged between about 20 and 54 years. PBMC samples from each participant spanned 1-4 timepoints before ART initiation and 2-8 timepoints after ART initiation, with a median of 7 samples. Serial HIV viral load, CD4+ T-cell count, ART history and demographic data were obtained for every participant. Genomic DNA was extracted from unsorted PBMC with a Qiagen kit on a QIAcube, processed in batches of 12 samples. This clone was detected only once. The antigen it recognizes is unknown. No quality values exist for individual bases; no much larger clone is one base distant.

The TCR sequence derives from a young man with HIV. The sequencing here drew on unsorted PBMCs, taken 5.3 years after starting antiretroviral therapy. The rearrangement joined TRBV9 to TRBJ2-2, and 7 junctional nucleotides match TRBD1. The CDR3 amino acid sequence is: CASSEGTAGELFF. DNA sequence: TGTGCCAGCAGCGAGGGGACAGCCGGGGAGCTGTTTTTT.